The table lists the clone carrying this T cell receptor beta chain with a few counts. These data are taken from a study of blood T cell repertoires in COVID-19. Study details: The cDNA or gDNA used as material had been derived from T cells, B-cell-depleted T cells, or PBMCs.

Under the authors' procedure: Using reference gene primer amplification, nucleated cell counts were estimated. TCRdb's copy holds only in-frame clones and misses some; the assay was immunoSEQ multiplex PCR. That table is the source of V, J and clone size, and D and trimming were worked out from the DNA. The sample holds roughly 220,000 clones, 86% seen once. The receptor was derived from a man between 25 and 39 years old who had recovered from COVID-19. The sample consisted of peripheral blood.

The CDR3 sequence is CASSSRDTLYNEQFF. The CDR3 DNA reads TGTGCCAGCAGCTCCCGGGACACCCTCTACAATGAGCAGTTCTTC. The chain uses TRBV7-9 and TRBJ2-1, with TRBD1 as a possible D gene (6 bases). Trimming pared 4 bases from V and 3 bases from J, leaving 13 bases between. The CDR3 loop spans 15 amino acids. Germline CDR1 is SEHNR and CDR2 is FQNEAQ (reference sequence).